The 9 T cell receptor beta chains below come from one sample, sequenced in a study of naive and memory T cell subsets. The antigens for these receptors are not known. Findings and limits, study-wide: A few larger clonotypes appeared in naive repertoires, especially CD8, possibly memory cells re-expressing CD45RA.

Both TRBC1 and TRBC2 were covered by a beta constant-region primer of two equimolar oligonucleotides. Nested alpha and beta constant-region primers with the SP2 primer drove four PCR rounds on ligated cDNA. MiXCR, applied by TCRdb to the UMI-ligation and nested PCR reads, yields one record per CDR3 protein. The table shows about 150,000 distinct CDR3 sequences, with 22% occurring only once. The sequencing input was naive CD4+ T cells from blood. These receptors were obtained from a human donor in good health.

A few counts support this clonotype. The rearrangement links TRBV29-1 to TRBJ2-3; D not certain. This CDR3 is built from 12 residues. Germline V lookup: CDR1 SQVTM, CDR2 ANQGSEA. Trimming shortened V by 4 bases and J by 3 bases, and 8 bases separated the two germline ends. Written as DNA, the CDR3 is TGCAGCGTTGGGGCGTCGACAGATACGCAGTATTTT. It codes for CSVGASTDTQYF.

This clonotype was found many times. V usage is TRBV29-1 and J usage is TRBJ2-1; D call uncertain. This CDR3 spans 12 amino acids. From germline, CDR1 is SQVTM and CDR2 ANQGSEA. V lost 4 bases to trimming and J lost 6 bases, with 10 bases between them. The CDR3 loop is CSVVDGGNEQFF. The DNA for the CDR3 is TGCAGCGTTGTCGACGGTGGCAATGAGCAGTTCTTC.

This clonotype was observed a few times. CDR3 sequence reads: CATSRDLTGYQPQHF. The DNA for the CDR3 is TGTGCCACCAGCAGAGATCTGACAGGGTACCAGCCCCAGCATTTT. This chain uses TRBV15 with TRBJ1-5, with 7 bases lining up with TRBD1. The ends lost 0 bases at V and 7 bases at J; junction bases unmatched: 6. Germline CDR1 and CDR2: LNHNV and YYDKDF (reference sequence). This CDR3 comprises 15 residues.

This clonotype appeared many times. The rearrangement joins TRBV6-5 to TRBJ1-2; D gene uncertain. V was pared by 1 base and J by 1 base, with 10 bases between. CDR3 length: 15 amino acids. Germline V gene data show CDR1 as MNHEY and CDR2 as SVGAGI. This CDR3 reads CASSYWQYSNYGYTF. CDR3 nucleotide sequence: TGTGCCAGCAGTTACTGGCAGTACAGTAACTATGGCTACACCTTC.

This clonotype turned up a few times. V is TRBV7-9 and J is TRBJ1-1; perhaps TRBD1 as D (5 bases). CDR3 length: 14 residues. V lost 2 bases to trimming and J lost 5 bases, with 12 bases between them. CDR1 is SEHNR, CDR2 FQNEAQ, per germline (reference sequence). The DNA for the CDR3 is TGTGCCAGCAGCTTAAAGGTACAGGTTACTGAAGCTTTCTTT. Amino acid sequence: CASSLKVQVTEAFF.

This clonotype was found many times. J is TRBJ2-1 and V is TRBV29-1, with TRBD2 matching over 11 bases. From germline, CDR1 is SQVTM and CDR2 ANQGSEA. V lost 8 bases to trimming and J lost 7 bases; unmatched junction nucleotides: 7. The length of the CDR3 is 13 residues. DNA of the CDR3: TGCAGCATCTTAGCGGGAGGGCTTAATGAGCAGTTCTTC. It specifies CSILAGGLNEQFF.

This clonotype was counted a few times. This chain uses TRBV30 with TRBJ2-1; D possibly matches TRBD1 or TRBD2 (5 bases each). Trimming removed 0 bases at V and 7 bases at J, with 19 bases between. Looked up from germline, CDR1 is GTSNPN and CDR2 is SVGIG (reference sequence). The CDR3 covers 16 residues. CDR3 residues: CAWSVRRAREGNEQFF. The DNA of the CDR3 is TGTGCCTGGAGTGTACGTAGGGCTAGAGAGGGGAATGAGCAGTTCTTC. The variable domain in full, completed from reference TRBV30 and TRBJ2-1, reads SQTIHQWPATLVQPVGSPLSLECTVEGTSNPNLYWYRQAAGRGLQLLFYSVGIGQISSEVPQNLSASRPQDRQFILSSKKLLLSDSGFYLCAWSVRRAREGNEQFFGPGTRLTVL.

The rearrangement joins TRBV5-4 to TRBJ2-1; TRBD2 matches at 7 bases. V lost 5 bases to trimming and J lost 6 bases; unmatched junction nucleotides: 14. The CDR3 has 16 amino acids. In germline, CDR1 is SGHNT, CDR2 YYREEE (reference sequence). The CDR3 bases are TGTGCCAGCAGGCCCCCCGGGGGGAGGGCCTTCAATGAGCAGTTCTTC. Its protein product is CASRPPGGRAFNEQFF.

The chain employs TRBV12-3 or TRBV12-4 and TRBJ2-5; no clear D. The CDR3 has 13 amino acids. Trimming shortened V by 2 bases and J by 1 base, and 5 bases separated the two germline ends. The CDR3 DNA reads TGTGCCAGCAGTTTAAGCACCCAAGAGACCCAGTACTTC. Translating it yields CASSLSTQETQYF.